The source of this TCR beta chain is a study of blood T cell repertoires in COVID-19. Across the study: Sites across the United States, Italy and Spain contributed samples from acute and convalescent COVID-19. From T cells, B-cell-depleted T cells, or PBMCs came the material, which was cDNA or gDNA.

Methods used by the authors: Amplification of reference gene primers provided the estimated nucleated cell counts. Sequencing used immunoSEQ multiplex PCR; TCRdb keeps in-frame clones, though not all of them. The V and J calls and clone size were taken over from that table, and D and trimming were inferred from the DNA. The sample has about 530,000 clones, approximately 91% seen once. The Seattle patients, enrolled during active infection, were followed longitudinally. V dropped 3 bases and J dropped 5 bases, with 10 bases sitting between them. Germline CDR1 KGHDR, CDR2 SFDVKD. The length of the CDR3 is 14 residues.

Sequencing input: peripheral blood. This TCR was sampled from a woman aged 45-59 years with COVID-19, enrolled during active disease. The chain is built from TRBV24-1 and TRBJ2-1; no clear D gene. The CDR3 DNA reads TGTGCCACCAGTGATATAGGAGAAGACAATGAGCAGTTCTTC. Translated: CATSDIGEDNEQFF.